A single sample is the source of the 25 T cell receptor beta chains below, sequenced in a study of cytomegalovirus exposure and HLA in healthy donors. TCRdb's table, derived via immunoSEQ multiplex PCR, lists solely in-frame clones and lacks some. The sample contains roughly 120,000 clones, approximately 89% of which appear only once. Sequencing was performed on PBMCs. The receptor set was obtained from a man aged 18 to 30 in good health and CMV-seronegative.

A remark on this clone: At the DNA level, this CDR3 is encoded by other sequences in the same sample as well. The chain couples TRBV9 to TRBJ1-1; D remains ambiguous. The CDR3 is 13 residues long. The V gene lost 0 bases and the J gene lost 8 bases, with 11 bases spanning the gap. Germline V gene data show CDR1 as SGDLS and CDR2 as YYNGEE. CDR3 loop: CASSVAPGGEAFF. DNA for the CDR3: TGTGCCAGCAGCGTAGCTCCAGGAGGAGAAGCTTTCTTT.

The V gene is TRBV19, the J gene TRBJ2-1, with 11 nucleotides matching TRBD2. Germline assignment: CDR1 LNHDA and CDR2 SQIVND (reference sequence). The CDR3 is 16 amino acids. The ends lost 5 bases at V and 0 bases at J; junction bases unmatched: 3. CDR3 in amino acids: CASSLAGGSSYNEQFF. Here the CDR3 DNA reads TGTGCCAGTAGTTTAGCGGGGGGGAGCTCCTACAATGAGCAGTTCTTC.

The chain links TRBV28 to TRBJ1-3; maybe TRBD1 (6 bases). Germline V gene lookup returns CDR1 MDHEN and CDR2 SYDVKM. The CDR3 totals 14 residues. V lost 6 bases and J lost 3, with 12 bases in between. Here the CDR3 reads CASSPDRFGNTIYF. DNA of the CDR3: TGTGCCAGCAGCCCGGACAGATTTGGAAACACCATATATTTT.

The CDR3 loop reads CASSVSGRTYNEQFF. For the CDR3, the DNA is TGTGCCAGCAGCGTAAGCGGGAGGACCTACAATGAGCAGTTCTTC. The chain links TRBV9 to TRBJ2-1, with TRBD2 matching 9 bases. Germline lookup yields CDR1 SGDLS and CDR2 YYNGEE. The ends lost 1 base at V and 2 bases at J; junction bases unmatched: 1. CDR3 length equals 15 residues.

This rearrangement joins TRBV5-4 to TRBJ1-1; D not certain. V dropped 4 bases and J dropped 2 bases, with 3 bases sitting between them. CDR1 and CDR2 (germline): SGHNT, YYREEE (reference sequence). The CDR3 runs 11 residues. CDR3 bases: TGTGCCAGCAGCGGCAACACTGAAGCTTTCTTT. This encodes CASSGNTEAFF.

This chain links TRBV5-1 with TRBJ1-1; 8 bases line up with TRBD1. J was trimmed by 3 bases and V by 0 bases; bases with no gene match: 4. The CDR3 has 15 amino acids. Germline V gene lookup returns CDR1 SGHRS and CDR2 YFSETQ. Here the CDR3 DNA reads TGCGCCAGCAGCTTGGGGACAGGGTATGACACTGAAGCTTTCTTT. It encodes CASSLGTGYDTEAFF.

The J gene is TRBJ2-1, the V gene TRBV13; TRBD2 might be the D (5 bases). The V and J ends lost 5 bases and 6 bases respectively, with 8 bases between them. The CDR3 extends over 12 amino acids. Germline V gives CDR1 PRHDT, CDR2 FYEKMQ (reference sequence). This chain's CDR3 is CASSPGFNEQFF. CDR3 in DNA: TGTGCCAGCAGCCCGGGGTTCAATGAGCAGTTCTTC.

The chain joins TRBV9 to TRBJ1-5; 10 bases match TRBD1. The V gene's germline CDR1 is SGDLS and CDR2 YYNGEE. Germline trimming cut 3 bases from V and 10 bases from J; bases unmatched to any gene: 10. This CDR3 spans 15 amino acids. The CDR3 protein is CASSAGQGPAAPQHF. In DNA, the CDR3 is TGTGCCAGCAGCGCGGGACAGGGGCCGGCCGCCCCCCAGCATTTT.

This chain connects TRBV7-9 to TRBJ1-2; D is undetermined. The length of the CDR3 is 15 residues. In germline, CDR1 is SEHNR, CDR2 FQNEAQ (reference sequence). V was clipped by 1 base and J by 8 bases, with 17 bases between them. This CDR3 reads CASSLDTPGLRGYTF. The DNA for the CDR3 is TGTGCCAGCAGCTTAGATACCCCTGGACTCCGGGGCTACACCTTC.

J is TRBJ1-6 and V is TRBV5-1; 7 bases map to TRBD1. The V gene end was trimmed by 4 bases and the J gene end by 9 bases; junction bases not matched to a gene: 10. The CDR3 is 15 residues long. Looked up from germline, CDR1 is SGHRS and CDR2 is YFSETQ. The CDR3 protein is CASSTENRGSSPLHF. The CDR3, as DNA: TGCGCCAGCAGCACGGAAAACAGGGGTAGTTCACCCCTCCACTTT.

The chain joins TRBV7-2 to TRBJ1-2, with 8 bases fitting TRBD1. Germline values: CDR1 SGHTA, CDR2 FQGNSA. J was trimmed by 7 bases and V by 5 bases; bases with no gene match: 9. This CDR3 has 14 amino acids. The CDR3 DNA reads TGTGCCAGCAGCCCAAGGACAGGGCGGGTTGGCTACACCTTC. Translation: CASSPRTGRVGYTF.

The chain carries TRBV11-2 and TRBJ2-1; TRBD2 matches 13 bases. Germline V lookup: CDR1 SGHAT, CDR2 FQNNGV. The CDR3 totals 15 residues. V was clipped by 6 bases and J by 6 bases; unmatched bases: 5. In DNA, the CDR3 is TGTGCCAGCAGTCTAACTAGCGGGAGGGCCAATGAGCAGTTCTTC. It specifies CASSLTSGRANEQFF.

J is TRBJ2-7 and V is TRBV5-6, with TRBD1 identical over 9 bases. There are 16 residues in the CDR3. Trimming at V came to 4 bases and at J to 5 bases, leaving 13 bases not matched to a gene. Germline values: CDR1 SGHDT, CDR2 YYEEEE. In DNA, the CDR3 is TGTGCCAGCAGCCGCCTAGGGACAGGGAATCCGAACGAGCAGTACTTC. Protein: CASSRLGTGNPNEQYF.

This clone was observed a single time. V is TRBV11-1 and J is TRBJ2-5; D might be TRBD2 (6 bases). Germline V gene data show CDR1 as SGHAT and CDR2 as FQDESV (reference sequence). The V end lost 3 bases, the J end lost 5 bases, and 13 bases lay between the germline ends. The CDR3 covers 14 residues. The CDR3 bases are TGTGCCAGCAGCTTCTACGGGAGAGCGGAGACCCAGTACTTC. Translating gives CASSFYGRAETQYF.

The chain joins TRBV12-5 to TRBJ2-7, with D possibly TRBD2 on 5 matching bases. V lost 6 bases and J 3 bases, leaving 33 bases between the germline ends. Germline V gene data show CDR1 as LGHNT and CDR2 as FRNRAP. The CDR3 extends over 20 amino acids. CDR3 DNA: TGTGCTAGTGGACCCGGGCGCGGAGGTCTCCTGTTCCCCAACTACTACGAGCAGTACTTC. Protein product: CASGPGRGGLLFPNYYEQYF.

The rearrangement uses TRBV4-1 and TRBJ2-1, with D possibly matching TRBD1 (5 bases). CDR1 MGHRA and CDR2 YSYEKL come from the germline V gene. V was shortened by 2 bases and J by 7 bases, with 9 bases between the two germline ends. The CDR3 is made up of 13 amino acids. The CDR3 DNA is TGCGCCAGCAGCCAAAAAGGGGCAAATGAGCAGTTCTTC. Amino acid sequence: CASSQKGANEQFF.

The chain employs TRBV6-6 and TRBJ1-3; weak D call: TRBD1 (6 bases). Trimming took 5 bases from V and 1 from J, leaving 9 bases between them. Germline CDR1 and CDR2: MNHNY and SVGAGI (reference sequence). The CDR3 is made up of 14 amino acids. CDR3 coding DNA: TGTGCCAGCAGTGCACAGGGTTCTGGAAACACCATATATTTT. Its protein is CASSAQGSGNTIYF.

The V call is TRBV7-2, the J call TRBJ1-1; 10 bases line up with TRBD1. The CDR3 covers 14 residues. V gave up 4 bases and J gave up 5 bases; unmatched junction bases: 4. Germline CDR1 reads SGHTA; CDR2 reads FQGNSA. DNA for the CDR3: TGTGCCAGCAGCTGGGGACAGGGGAATACTGAAGCTTTCTTT. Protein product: CASSWGQGNTEAFF. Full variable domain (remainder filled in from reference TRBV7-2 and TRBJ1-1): GAGVSQSPSNKVTEKGKDVELRCDPISGHTALYWYRQSLGQGLEFLIYFQGNSAPDKSGLPSDRFSAERTGGSVSTLTIQRTQQEDSAVYLCASSWGQGNTEAFFGQGTRLTVV.

In DNA form, the CDR3 reads TGTGCCAGCAGGGAGGGGACCGGGGAGCTGTTTTTT. Residues: CASREGTGELFF. This chain links TRBV6-1 with TRBJ2-2, with a tentative D call TRBD2 (6 bases). From germline, CDR1 is MNHNS and CDR2 SASEGT. The length of the CDR3 is 12 residues. V shed 6 bases and J shed 5 bases, with 7 bases lying between them.

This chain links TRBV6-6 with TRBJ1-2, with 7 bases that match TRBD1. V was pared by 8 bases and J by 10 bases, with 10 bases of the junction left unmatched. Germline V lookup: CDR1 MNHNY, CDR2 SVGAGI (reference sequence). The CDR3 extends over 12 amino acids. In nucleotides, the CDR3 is TGTGCCAGCGAGGGACAGACAACATCCTACACCTTC. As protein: CASEGQTTSYTF.

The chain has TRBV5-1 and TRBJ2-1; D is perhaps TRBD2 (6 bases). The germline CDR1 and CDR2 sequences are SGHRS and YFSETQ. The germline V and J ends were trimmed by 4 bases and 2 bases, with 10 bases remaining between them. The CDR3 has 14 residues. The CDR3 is CASSDGTAYNEQFF. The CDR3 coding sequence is TGCGCCAGCAGCGACGGGACTGCCTACAATGAGCAGTTCTTC.

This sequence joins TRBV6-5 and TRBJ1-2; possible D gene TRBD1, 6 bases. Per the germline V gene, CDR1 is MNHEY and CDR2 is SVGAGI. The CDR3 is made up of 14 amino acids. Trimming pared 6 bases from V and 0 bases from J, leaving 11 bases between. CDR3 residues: CASSRTVANYGYTF. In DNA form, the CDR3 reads TGTGCCAGCAGCCGGACAGTAGCTAACTATGGCTACACCTTC.

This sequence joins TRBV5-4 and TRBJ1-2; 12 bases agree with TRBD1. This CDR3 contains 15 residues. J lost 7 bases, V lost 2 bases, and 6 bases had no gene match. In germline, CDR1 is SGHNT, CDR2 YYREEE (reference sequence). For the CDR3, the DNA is TGTGCCAGCAGCTTCACCGGGACAGGGGGCTTTGGCTACACCTTC. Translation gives CASSFTGTGGFGYTF.

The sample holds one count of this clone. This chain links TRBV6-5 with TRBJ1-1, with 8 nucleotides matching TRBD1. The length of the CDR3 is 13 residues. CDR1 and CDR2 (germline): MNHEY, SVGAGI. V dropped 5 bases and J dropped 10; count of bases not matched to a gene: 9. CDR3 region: CASSRTGNEGAFF. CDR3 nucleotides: TGTGCCAGCAGTAGGACAGGGAATGAGGGAGCTTTCTTT.

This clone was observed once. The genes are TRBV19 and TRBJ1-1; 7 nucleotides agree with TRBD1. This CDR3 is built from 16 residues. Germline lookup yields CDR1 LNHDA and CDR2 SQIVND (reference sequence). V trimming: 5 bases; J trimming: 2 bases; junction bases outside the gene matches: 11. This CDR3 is CASSHGPHRGNTEAFF. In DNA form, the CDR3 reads TGTGCCAGTAGTCACGGACCCCACAGGGGCAACACTGAAGCTTTCTTT.